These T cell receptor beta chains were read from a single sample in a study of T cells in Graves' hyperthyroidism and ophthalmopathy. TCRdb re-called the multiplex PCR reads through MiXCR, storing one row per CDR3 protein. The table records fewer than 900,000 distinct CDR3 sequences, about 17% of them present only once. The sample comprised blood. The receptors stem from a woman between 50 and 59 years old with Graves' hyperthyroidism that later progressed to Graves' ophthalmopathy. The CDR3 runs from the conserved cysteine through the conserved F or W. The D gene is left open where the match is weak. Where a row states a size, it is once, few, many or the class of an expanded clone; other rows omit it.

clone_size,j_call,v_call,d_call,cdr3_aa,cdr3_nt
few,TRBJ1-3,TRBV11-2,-,CASSLNYRDLAGNTIYF,TGTGCCAGCAGCTTGAACTACAGGGATTTGGCTGGAAACACCATATATTTT
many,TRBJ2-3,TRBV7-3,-,CASSSNGGTDTQYF,TGTGCCAGCAGCAGTAACGGGGGCACAGATACGCAGTATTTT
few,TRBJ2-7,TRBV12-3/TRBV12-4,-,CASSTTTGNHEQYF,TGTGCCAGCAGTACAACCACAGGGAACCACGAGCAGTACTTC
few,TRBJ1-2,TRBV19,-,CASSIVGGYTF,TGTGCCAGTAGTATAGTCGGTGGCTACACCTTC
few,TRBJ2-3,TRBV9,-,CASSVFGRATDTQYF,TGTGCCAGCAGCGTTTTCGGGCGAGCCACAGATACGCAGTATTTT
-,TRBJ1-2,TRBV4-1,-,CASSQGGVNCGYTF,TGCGCCAGCAGCCAAGGGGGGGTAAACTGTGGCTACACCTTC
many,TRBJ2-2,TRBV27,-,CASSFYPGRTGELFF,TGTGCCAGCAGTTTCTATCCAGGGCGAACCGGGGAGCTGTTTTTT
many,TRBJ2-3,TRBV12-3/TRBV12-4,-,CASSLRSARTDTQYF,TGTGCCAGCAGTTTGAGGAGCGCCCGCACAGATACGCAGTATTTT
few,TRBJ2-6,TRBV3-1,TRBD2,CASTRGTNGANVLTF,TGTGCCAGCACCCGAGGGACTAATGGGGCCAACGTCCTGACTTTC
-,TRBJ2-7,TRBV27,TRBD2,CASSIGLVGGYEQYF,TGTGCCAGCAGTATCGGACTAGTCGGAGGCTACGAGCAGTACTTC
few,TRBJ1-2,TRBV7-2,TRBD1,CASSMTGGGYGYTF,TGTGCCAGCAGTATGACAGGGGGCGGCTATGGCTACACCTTC
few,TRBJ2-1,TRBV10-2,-,CASISPRYNEQFF,TGCGCCAGCATCAGCCCCCGTTACAATGAGCAGTTCTTC
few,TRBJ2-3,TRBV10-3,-,CAIRDPSHTQYF,TGTGCCATCAGGGACCCATCCCATACGCAGTATTTT
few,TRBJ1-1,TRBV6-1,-,CASRSPPGHANTEAFF,TGTGCCAGCAGGTCACCCCCGGGACACGCGAACACTGAAGCTTTCTTT
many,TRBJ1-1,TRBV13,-,CASSLTRGTEAFF,TGTGCCAGCAGCTTGACCCGGGGGACTGAAGCTTTCTTT
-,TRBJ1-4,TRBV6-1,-,CASSMGQLATNEKLFF,TGTGCCAGCAGCATGGGACAACTCGCAACTAATGAAAAACTGTTTTTT
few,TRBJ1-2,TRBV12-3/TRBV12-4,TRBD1,CASSLRTGLNYGYTF,TGTGCCAGCAGTTTAAGGACAGGTCTTAACTATGGCTACACCTTC
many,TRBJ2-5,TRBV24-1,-,CATSDRTEDQETQYF,TGTGCCACCAGTGACAGGACAGAGGACCAAGAGACCCAGTACTTC
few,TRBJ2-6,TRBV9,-,CASSPRGAGLSGANVLTF,TGTGCCAGCAGCCCCCGGGGCGCCGGCCTCTCTGGGGCCAACGTCCTGACTTTC
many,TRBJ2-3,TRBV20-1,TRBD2,CSARDQGLAGADTQYF,TGCAGTGCTAGAGATCAGGGACTAGCGGGGGCAGATACGCAGTATTTT
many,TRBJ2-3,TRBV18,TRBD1,CASSLLGTASTDTQYF,TGTGCCAGCTCGCTCCTCGGGACAGCTAGCACAGATACGCAGTATTTT
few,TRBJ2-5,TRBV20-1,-,CSARDRWGLSQETQYF,TGCAGTGCTAGAGATCGGTGGGGCCTCTCTCAAGAGACCCAGTACTTC
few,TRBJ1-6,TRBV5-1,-,CASSQQVMSYNSPLHF,TGCGCCAGCAGCCAACAGGTGATGTCCTATAATTCACCCCTCCACTTT
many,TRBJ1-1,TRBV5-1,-,CASSLVGVGTEAFF,TGCGCCAGCAGCTTGGTTGGGGTAGGCACTGAAGCTTTCTTT